This TCR beta chain was recovered during a study of tumor-infiltrating lymphocytes in localized non-small cell lung cancer. Across the study: Tumor tissue and non-adjacent uninvolved lung came from each patient.

Profiling relied on immunoSEQ multiplex PCR, and the TCRdb table lists in-frame clones only, not all of them. Of 8,000 to 9,500 clones detected, over 70% appear once; the ten largest clones hold about 13%. Turning to this clone: Its antigen is still unknown.

Study-wide results and limits: Immunotypes IM1 and IM2 had similar TCR-derived T-cell fractions.

The germline CDR1 and CDR2 sequences are SNHLY and FYNNEI. The CDR3 is made up of 13 amino acids. Between the trimmed V and J ends, which lost 6 bases and 10 bases, there was a span of 13 bases. The origin of this receptor is a human donor with non-small cell lung cancer. The source material was uninvolved lung tissue not adjacent to the tumor. V and J are TRBV2 and TRBJ1-6, with unresolved D. CDR3 nucleotides: TGTGCCAGCAGCCTGGCTTCCGACTCACCCCTCCACTTT. Its translation is CASSLASDSPLHF. Based on the CDR3 plus reference TRBV2 and TRBJ1-6, the full variable domain is EPEVTQTPSHQVTQMGQEVILRCVPISNHLYFYWYRQILGQKVEFLVSFYNNEISEKSEIFDDQFSVERPDGSNFTLKIRSTKLEDSAMYFCASSLASDSPLHFGNGTRLTVT.